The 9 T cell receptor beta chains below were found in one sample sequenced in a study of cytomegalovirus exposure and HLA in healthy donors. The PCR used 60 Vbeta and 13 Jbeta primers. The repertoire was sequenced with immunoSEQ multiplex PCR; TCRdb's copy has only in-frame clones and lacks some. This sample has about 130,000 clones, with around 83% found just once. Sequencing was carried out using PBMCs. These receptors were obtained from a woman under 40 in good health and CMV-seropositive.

The CDR3 DNA reads as TGCGCCAGCAGCCGAGTAGTGGAGGAAGGGAAGTTCTTC. This gives the protein CASSRVVEEGKFF. The chain couples TRBV5-1 to TRBJ2-1; TRBD2 might be the D (5 bases). The germline V gene encodes CDR1 SGHRS and CDR2 YFSETQ. This CDR3 has 13 amino acids. Deletions cut 4 bases from V and 14 bases from J, with 19 bases between.

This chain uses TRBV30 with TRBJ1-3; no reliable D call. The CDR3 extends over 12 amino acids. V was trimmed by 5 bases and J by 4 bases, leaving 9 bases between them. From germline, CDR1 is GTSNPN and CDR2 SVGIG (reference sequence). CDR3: CAWGDGGNTIYF. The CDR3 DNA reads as TGTGCCTGGGGAGATGGAGGAAACACCATATATTTT.

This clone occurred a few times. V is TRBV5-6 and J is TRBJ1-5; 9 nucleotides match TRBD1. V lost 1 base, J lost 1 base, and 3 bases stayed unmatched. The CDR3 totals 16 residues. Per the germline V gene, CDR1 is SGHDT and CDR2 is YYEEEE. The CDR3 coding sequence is TGTGCCAGCAGCTTGCTTGGACAGGGGAGCAATCAGCCCCAGCATTTT. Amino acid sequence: CASSLLGQGSNQPQHF.

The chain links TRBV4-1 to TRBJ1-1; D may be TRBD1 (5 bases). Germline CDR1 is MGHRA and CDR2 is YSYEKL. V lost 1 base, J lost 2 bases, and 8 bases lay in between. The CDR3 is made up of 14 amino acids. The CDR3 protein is CASSQVDTNTEAFF. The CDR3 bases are TGCGCCAGCAGCCAAGTGGACACCAACACTGAAGCTTTCTTT.

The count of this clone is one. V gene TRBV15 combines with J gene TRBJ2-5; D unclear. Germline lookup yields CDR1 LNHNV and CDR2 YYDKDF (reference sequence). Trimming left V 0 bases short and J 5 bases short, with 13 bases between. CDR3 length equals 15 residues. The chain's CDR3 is CATSRDAAAGETQYF. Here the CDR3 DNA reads TGTGCCACCAGCAGAGATGCGGCGGCTGGGGAGACCCAGTACTTC.

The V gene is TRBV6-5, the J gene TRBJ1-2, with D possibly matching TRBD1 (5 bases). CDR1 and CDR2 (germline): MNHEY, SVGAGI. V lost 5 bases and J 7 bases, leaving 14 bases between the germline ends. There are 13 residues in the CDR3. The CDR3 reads CASSPSGGGGYTF. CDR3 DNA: TGTGCCAGCAGTCCGAGCGGGGGGGGTGGCTACACCTTC.

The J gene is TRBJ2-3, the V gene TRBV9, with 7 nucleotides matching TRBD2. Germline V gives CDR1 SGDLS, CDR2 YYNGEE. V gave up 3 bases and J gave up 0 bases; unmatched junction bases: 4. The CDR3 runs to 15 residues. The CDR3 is CASSARSGSTDTQYF. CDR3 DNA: TGTGCCAGCAGCGCCCGTAGCGGGAGCACAGATACGCAGTATTTT.

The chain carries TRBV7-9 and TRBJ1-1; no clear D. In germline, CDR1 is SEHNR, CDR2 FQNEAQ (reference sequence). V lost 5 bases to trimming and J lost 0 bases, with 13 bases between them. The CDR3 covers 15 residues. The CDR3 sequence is CASSPRNSLNTEAFF. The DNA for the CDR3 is TGTGCCAGCAGCCCCCGCAACTCTTTGAACACTGAAGCTTTCTTT.

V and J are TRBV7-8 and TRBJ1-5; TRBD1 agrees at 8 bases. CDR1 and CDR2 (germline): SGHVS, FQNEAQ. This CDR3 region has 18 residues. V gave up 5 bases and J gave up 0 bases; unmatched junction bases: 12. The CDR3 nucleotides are TGTGCCAGCAGCGCCAGTGGAGGGACAGGAGATAGCAATCAGCCCCAGCATTTT. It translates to CASSASGGTGDSNQPQHF. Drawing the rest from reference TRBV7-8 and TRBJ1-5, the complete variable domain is GAGVSQSPRYKVAKRGQDVALRCDPISGHVSLFWYQQALGQGPEFLTYFQNEAQLDKSGLPSDRFFAERPEGSVSTLKIQRTQQEDSAVYLCASSASGGTGDSNQPQHFGDGTRLSIL.